The 2 T cell receptor beta chains reported below all come from one sample, sequenced in a study of blood T cell repertoires in COVID-19. The table came from immunoSEQ multiplex PCR; TCRdb's copy has only in-frame clones and leaves some out. Seen here are 200,000 to 250,000 clones, about 91% observed once, and the top ten hold under 15%. The sequenced sample consisted of PBMCs or T cells enriched from blood (not recorded which). These receptors were obtained from a woman aged 45-65 years with acute COVID-19.

The gene calls are TRBV28 and TRBJ1-6, with 9 bases matching TRBD1. The CDR3 contains 19 residues. V shed 8 bases, J shed 0 bases, and the junction held 14 bases outside the gene matches. The germline CDR1 and CDR2 sequences are MDHEN and SYDVKM. This CDR3 is CASGTGTGYFSSYNSPLHF. The CDR3 DNA reads as TGTGCCAGCGGGACCGGGACAGGGTATTTCAGCTCCTATAATTCACCCCTCCACTTT.

This rearrangement joins TRBV19 to TRBJ1-1; maybe TRBD1 (5 bases). This CDR3 comprises 14 residues. V dropped 5 bases and J dropped 3 bases, with 13 bases sitting between them. Per the germline V gene, CDR1 is LNHDA and CDR2 is SQIVND (reference sequence). The CDR3: CASSAGTPYTEAFF. The CDR3 DNA reads as TGTGCCAGTAGTGCCGGGACTCCCTACACTGAAGCTTTCTTT.